Listed below are T cell receptor beta chains from one sample, sequenced in a study of tumor-infiltrating lymphocytes in primary liver carcinoma. A single record per CDR3 protein comes from TCRdb applying MiXCR to the multiplex PCR reads. The sample shows 90,000 to 100,000 distinct CDR3 sequences, 69% of them seen only once. Sequencing was done on a sample of liver tumor tissue from sampling region 5. The receptors here all came from a woman aged 55-69 years with primary liver carcinoma and hepatitis B virus infection. Both conserved end residues are part of each CDR3. Fields, in order: clone size, V gene, D gene, J gene, CDR3 protein, CDR3 DNA. A D gene is named only where the DNA matches it firmly. Clone size is stated in some rows and not others, as once, few, many or a class when expanded.

-	TRBV29-1	TRBD1	TRBJ2-5	CSVPQTGGEETQYF	TGCAGCGTCCCCCAAACAGGGGGAGAAGAGACCCAGTACTTC
-	TRBV6-6	-	TRBJ2-5	CASKKGAVGETQHF	TGTGCCAGCAAAAAAGGGGCGGTTGGAGAGACCCAGCACTTC
-	TRBV4-1	-	TRBJ2-6	CASSQDFRVSGANVLTF	TGCGCCAGCAGCCAAGACTTCAGAGTCTCTGGGGCCAACGTACTGACTTTC
-	TRBV6-5	-	TRBJ1-2	CASTRDTTNYGYTF	TGTGCAAGCACCCGGGACACCACTAACTATGGCTACACCTTC
once	TRBV6-5	-	TRBJ2-6	CANSRDASGASVLTF	TGTGCCAACAGTCGGGACGCCTCTGGGGCCAGCGTCCTGACTTTC
few	TRBV5-1	TRBD1	TRBJ1-1	CASSPGTAYTEAYF	TGCGCTAGCAGCCCTGGGACAGCGTACACTGAAGCTTACTTT
few	TRBV28	-	TRBJ2-3	CASSPGAPPDTQYF	TGTGCCAGCAGCCCCGGGGCCCCTCCAGATACGCAGTATTTT
many	TRBV6-5	-	TRBJ2-1	CASSYGSFGYNEQFF	TGTGCCAGCAGTTACGGTAGCTTTGGGTACAATGAGCAGTTCTTC
-	TRBV11-3	-	TRBJ2-5	CASSLEIAQETQYF	TGTGCCAGCAGCTTAGAGATAGCCCAAGAGACCCAGTACTTC
-	TRBV24-1	-	TRBJ2-7	CANSDGGLTSYEQYF	TGTGCCAACAGTGATGGAGGGTTAACCTCCTACGAGCAGTACTTC
-	TRBV29-1	-	TRBJ1-4	CSVEEGEGVNGKLFF	TGCAGTGTTGAAGAGGGAGAAGGGGTGAATGGAAAACTGTTTTTT
-	TRBV13	-	TRBJ2-3	CASSSRSGTDTQYF	TGTGCCAGCAGCTCCCGGTCAGGCACAGATACGCAGTATTTT
many	TRBV5-4	TRBD2	TRBJ2-2	CAGSLRREINTGELFF	TGTGCCGGCAGCTTGCGGCGGGAGATAAACACCGGGGAGCTGTTTTTT
-	TRBV28	-	TRBJ1-5	CASSASGTDTQHF	TGTGCCAGCAGTGCTAGCGGCACAGATACGCAGCATTTT
-	TRBV12-3/TRBV12-4	-	TRBJ2-7	CSSSGPTIGRGGQYF	TGCTCCAGCAGTGGGCCCACCATTGGTCGTGGCGGGCAGTACTTC
-	TRBV29-1	-	TRBJ1-5	CSAKDREPFSNQPQHF	TGCAGCGCCAAAGATCGGGAACCCTTTAGCAATCAGCCCCAGCATTTC
-	TRBV11-3	TRBD2	TRBJ2-1	CASSLGRGEWCVHEQFF	TGTGCCAGTAGCTTAGGTCGGGGGGAGTGGTGTGTCCATGAGCAGTTCTTC
many	TRBV12-5	TRBD1	TRBJ2-7	CASGSTGGSYEQYF	TGTGCTAGTGGTTCGACAGGGGGCTCTTACGAGCAGTACTTC
-	TRBV2	-	TRBJ2-3	CASNGEALQPQYF	TGTGCCAGCAATGGGGAGGCCTTGCAGCCCCAGTATTTT
-	TRBV11-3	TRBD2	TRBJ2-1	CASSLGGSTNKQFF	TGTGCTAGCAGCTTAGGCGGGAGTACTAATAAGCAGTTCTTC
-	TRBV11-2	-	TRBJ2-7	CASTFGQGSFYEQCF	-
-	TRBV11-2	TRBD2	TRBJ2-5	CTNSYSRDSGRETQYF	TGTACCAACAGCTACTCCCGTGATAGCGGGAGAGAGACCCAGTACTTC
once	TRBV29-1	-	TRBJ2-5	CSVEDSRREETQYF	TGTAGCGTTGAAGATTCGAGACGGGAAGAGACCCAGTACTTC
-	TRBV20-1	TRBD2	TRBJ2-7	CSARDLHTGTSLYEQYF	TGCAGTGCTAGAGACTTACACACAGGGACTAGCCTCTACGAGCAGTACTTC
medium-sized	TRBV11-3	TRBD2	TRBJ2-1	CASSLVLRTSAVDEQFF	TGTGCCAGCAGCTTAGTGTTGAGGACTAGCGCCGTCGATGAGCAGTTCTTC
-	TRBV12-3/TRBV12-4	-	TRBJ2-7	CASGGDTHSRYEQYF	TGTGCCAGCGGCGGGGACACTCACTCGCGTTACGAGCAGTACTTC
few	TRBV7-9	TRBD2	TRBJ2-7	CASSPWTSGSYEQYF	TGTGCCAGCAGCCCATGGACTAGCGGGAGCTACGAGCAGTACTTC
-	TRBV11-2	-	TRBJ2-3	CASSSGGLTYTSDTRYF	TGTGCCAGCAGCTCAGGGGGACTAACATACACGTCAGATACGCGGTATTTT
-	TRBV6-2/TRBV6-3	-	TRBJ2-5	CACTISRTPRETHYF	TGTGCCTGCACGATATCCAGGACACCCCGAGAGACCCACTACTTC
-	TRBV18	-	TRBJ2-5	CASSPPGVGTQYF	TGTGCCAGCTCACCACCGGGGGTAGGGACCCAGTACTTC
-	TRBV11-2	TRBD2	TRBJ2-2	CTSSPLLAGDTGELFF	TGTACAAGCAGCCCCCTCCTAGCGGGAGACACCGGGGAGCTGTTTTTT
-	TRBV5-1	-	TRBJ2-7	CASSLALGSAASYEQYF	TGCGCCAGCAGCTTGGCCCTGGGTAGCGCCGCCTCCTATGAGCAGTACTTC
-	TRBV12-3/TRBV12-4	-	TRBJ1-1	CASTSARNTEAFF	TGTGCCAGCACTTCAGCAAGGAACACTGAAGCTTTCTTT
-	TRBV6-2/TRBV6-3	-	TRBJ2-1	CASSYRGVSSYNEQFF	TGTGCCAGCAGTTACCGGGGAGTGAGCTCCTACAATGAGCAGTTCTTC
-	TRBV7-9	TRBD1	TRBJ2-7	CANGLARDRDEQYF	TGTGCCAACGGCTTAGCGCGGGACAGGGACGAGCAGTACTTC
-	TRBV10-3	TRBD2	TRBJ2-7	CAIGGWLAGGATYEQHF	TGTGCCATCGGGGGTTGGCTAGCGGGAGGAGCGACCTACGAGCAGCACTTC
many	TRBV12-3/TRBV12-4	-	TRBJ1-1	CASTNPGGTEAFF	TGTGCCAGCACCAATCCTGGGGGCACTGAAGCTTTCTTT
-	TRBV5-4	-	TRBJ2-1	CAGTRGGPLPNNEQFF	TGTGCCGGCACCCGTGGGGGGCCTCTTCCAAACAATGAGCAGTTCTTC
-	TRBV29-1	TRBD1	TRBJ2-1	CSVERDRKNGQFF	TGCAGCGTTGAGAGGGACAGGAAGAATGGGCAGTTCTTC